This TCR delta chain was found in a study of gamma-delta chains in newborns, infants, children. Germline CDR1 GEAIGNYY, CDR2 EKD. V lost 3 bases and J lost 1; bases outside the gene matches: 2. This CDR3 region has 16 residues. TCRdb fed the reads into CATT to redo clone calling. The profile covers fewer than 8,500 delta-chain clones, with 0.65% to 0.8% appearing a single time and 15% to 18% taken by the ten largest. In its sample, this clone was seen a few times. A far larger clone is one nucleotide away, so this likely arose from a read error. At the DNA level, this CDR3 is encoded by other sequences in the same sample as well.

The rearrangement uses TRDV2 and TRDJ3; 7 nucleotides line up with TRDD3. The sample taken for sequencing was blood. The origin of this receptor is a child who was a newborn, infant or young child, either healthy, febrile or measles-vaccinated (not recorded which). CDR3: CACDWGSSWDTRQMFF. In DNA form, the CDR3 reads TGTGCCTGTGACTGGGGGAGTTCCTGGGACACCCGACAGATGTTTTTC.